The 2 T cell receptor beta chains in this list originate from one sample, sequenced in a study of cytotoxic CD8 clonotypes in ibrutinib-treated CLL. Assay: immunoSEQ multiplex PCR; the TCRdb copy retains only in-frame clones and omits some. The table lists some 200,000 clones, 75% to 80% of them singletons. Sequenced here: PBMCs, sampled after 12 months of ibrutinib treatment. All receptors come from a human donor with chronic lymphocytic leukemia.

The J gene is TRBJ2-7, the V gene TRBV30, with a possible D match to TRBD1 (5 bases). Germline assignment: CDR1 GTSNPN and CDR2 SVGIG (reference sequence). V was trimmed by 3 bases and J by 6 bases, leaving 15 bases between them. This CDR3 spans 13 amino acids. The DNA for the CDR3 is TGTGCCTGGAGCCCCCCAGGGTTTGGCGAGCAGTACTTC. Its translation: CAWSPPGFGEQYF.

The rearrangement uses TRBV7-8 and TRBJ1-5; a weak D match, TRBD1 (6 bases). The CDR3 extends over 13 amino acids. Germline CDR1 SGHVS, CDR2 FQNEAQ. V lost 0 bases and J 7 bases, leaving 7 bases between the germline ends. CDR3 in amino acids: CASSLAQGQPQHF. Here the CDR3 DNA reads TGTGCCAGCAGCTTAGCACAGGGCCAGCCCCAGCATTTT.